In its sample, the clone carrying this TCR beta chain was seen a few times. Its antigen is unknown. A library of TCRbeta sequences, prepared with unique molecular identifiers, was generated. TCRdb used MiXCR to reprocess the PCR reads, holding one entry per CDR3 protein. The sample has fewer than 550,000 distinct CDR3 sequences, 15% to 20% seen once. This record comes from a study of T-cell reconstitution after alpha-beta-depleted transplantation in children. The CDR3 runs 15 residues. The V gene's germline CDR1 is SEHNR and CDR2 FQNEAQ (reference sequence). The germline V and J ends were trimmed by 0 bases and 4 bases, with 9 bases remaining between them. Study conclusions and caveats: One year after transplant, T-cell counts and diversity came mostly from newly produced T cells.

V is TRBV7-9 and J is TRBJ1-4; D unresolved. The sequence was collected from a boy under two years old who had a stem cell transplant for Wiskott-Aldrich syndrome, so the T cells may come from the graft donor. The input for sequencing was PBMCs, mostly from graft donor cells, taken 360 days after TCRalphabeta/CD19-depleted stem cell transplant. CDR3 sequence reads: CASSLAWRRNEKLFF. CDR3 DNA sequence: TGTGCCAGCAGCTTAGCGTGGCGACGTAATGAAAAACTGTTTTTT.